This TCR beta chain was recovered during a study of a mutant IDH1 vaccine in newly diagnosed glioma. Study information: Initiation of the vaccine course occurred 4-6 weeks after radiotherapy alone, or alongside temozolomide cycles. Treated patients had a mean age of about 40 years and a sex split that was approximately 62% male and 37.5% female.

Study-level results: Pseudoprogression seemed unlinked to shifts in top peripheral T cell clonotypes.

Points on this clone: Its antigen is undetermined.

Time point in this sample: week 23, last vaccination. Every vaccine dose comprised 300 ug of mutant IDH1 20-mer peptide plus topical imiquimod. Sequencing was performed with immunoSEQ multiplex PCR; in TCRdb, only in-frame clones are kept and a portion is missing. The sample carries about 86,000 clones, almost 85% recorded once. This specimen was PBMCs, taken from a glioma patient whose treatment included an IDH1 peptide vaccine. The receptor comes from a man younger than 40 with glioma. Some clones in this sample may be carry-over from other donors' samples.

This CDR3 is CATSRDYSGGEKLFF. CDR3 nucleotide sequence: TGTGCCACCAGCAGAGATTACAGTGGAGGAGAAAAACTGTTTTTT. The gene calls are TRBV15 and TRBJ1-4; D ambiguous. CDR3 length: 15 amino acids. From germline, CDR1 is LNHNV and CDR2 YYDKDF (reference sequence). V was trimmed by 0 bases and J by 8 bases, leaving 13 bases between them.